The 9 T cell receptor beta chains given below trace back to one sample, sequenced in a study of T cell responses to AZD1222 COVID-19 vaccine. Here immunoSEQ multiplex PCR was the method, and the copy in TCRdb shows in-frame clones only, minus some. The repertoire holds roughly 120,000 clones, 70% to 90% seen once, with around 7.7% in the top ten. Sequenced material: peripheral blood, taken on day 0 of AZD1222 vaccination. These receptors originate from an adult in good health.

The CDR3, as DNA: TGTGCCAGCAGTTACGACAGGGGACGTGACGAGCAGTACTTC. This translates into CASSYDRGRDEQYF. This chain links TRBV6-5 with TRBJ2-7; TRBD1 aligns across 8 bases. The V gene's germline CDR1 is MNHEY and CDR2 SVGAGI. Losses at the gene ends were 2 bases for V and 5 bases for J; bases not matched to a gene: 5. The CDR3 is 14 amino acids.

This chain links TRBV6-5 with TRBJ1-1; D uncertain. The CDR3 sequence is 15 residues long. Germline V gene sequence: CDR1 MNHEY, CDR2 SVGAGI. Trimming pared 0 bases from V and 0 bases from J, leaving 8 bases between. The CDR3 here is CASSYSYKLNTEAFF. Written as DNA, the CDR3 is TGTGCCAGCAGTTACTCGTACAAACTGAACACTGAAGCTTTCTTT.

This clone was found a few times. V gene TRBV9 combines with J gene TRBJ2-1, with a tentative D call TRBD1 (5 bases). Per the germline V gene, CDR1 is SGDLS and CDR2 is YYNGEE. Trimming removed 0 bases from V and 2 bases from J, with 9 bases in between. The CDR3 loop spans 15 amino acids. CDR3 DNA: TGTGCCAGCAGCGTAGCAACAGGCCCCTACAATGAGCAGTTCTTC. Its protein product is CASSVATGPYNEQFF.

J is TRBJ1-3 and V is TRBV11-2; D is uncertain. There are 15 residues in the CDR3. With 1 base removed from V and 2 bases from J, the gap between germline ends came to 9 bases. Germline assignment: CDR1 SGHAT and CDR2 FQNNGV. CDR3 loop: CASSLAGATGNTIYF. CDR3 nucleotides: TGTGCCAGCAGCTTAGCGGGCGCGACTGGAAACACCATATATTTT.

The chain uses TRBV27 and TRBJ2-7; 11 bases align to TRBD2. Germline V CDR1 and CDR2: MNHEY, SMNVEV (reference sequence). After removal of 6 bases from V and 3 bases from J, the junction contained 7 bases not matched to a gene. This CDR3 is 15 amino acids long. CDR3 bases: TGTGCCAGCAGGTATACTAGCGGGGGACACTACGAGCAGTACTTC. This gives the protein CASRYTSGGHYEQYF.

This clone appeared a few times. The CDR3 spells CASTQRDRMNTEAFF. CDR3 sequence (DNA): TGTGCCAGCACCCAGAGGGACAGGATGAACACTGAAGCTTTCTTT. This sequence joins TRBV7-2 and TRBJ1-1; 8 bases map to TRBD1. The length of the CDR3 is 15 residues. After removal of 7 bases from V and 0 bases from J, the junction contained 7 bases not matched to a gene. The germline V gene has CDR1 SGHTA and CDR2 FQGNSA. Variable domain in full (rest from reference TRBV7-2 and TRBJ1-1): GAGVSQSPSNKVTEKGKDVELRCDPISGHTALYWYRQSLGQGLEFLIYFQGNSAPDKSGLPSDRFSAERTGGSVSTLTIQRTQQEDSAVYLCASTQRDRMNTEAFFGQGTRLTVV.

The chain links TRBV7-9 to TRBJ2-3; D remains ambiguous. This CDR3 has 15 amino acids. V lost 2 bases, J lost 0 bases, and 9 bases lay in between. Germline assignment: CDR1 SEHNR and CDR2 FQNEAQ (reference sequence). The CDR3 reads CASSLYDLSTDTQYF. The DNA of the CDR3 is TGTGCCAGCAGCTTATACGACTTAAGCACAGATACGCAGTATTTT.

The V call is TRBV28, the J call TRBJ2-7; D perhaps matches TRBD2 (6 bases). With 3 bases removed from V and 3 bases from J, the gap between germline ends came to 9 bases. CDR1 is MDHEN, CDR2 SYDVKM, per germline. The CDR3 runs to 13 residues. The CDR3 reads CASSLEGFYEQYF. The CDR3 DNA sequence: TGTGCCAGCAGTTTGGAGGGTTTCTACGAGCAGTACTTC.

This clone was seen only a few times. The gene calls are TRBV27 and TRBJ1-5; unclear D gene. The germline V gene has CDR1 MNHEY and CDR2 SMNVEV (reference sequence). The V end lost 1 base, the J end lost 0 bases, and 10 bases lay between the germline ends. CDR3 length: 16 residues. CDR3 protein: CASSLYFSYSNQPQHF. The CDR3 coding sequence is TGTGCCAGCAGTTTATATTTCAGCTATAGCAATCAGCCCCAGCATTTT.